The 7 T cell receptor beta chains presented below share a single source sample, sequenced in a study of blood T cell repertoires in COVID-19. TCRdb's table, derived via immunoSEQ multiplex PCR, lists solely in-frame clones and lacks some. The sample includes about 51,000 clones, less than 90% seen only once; the top ten take 1% to 1.5%. The sequencing input was peripheral blood. These TCRs come from a man aged 55 to 70 with acute or convalescent COVID-19.

The gene calls are TRBV27 and TRBJ2-6; D uncertain. The CDR3 covers 15 residues. V was shortened by 4 bases and J by 3 bases, with 10 bases between the two germline ends. Germline-derived CDR1 and CDR2 are MNHEY and SMNVEV (reference sequence). The CDR3 nucleotides are TGTGCCAGCAGTTCCACAGTTGGTGGGGCCAACGTCCTGACTTTC. Translated: CASSSTVGGANVLTF.

The chain employs TRBV7-9 and TRBJ2-6; D is ambiguous. The V gene's germline CDR1 is SEHNR and CDR2 FQNEAQ (reference sequence). V was clipped by 3 bases and J by 0 bases, with 9 bases between them. The CDR3 sequence is 16 residues long. CDR3 in DNA: TGTGCCAGCAGCTTTCCCCAGTTCTCTGGGGCCAACGTCCTGACTTTC. Its translation is CASSFPQFSGANVLTF.

In nucleotides, the CDR3 is TGTGCCAGCAGCGTAGGGACAATTCATCAAGAGACCCAGTACTTC. Protein product: CASSVGTIHQETQYF. The V gene is TRBV9, the J gene TRBJ2-5; weak D call: TRBD1 (5 bases). Per germline, CDR1 SGDLS and CDR2 YYNGEE. Trimming took 0 bases from V and 2 from J, leaving 11 bases between them. The CDR3 has 15 amino acids.

V usage is TRBV6-1 and J usage is TRBJ2-7, with D possibly TRBD2 on 6 matching bases. Germline lookup yields CDR1 MNHNS and CDR2 SASEGT. V shed 0 bases and J shed 3 bases, with 12 bases lying between them. This CDR3 spans 15 amino acids. The CDR3 here is CASSEAPGLSYEQYF. Written as DNA, the CDR3 is TGTGCCAGCAGTGAAGCTCCGGGACTTAGCTACGAGCAGTACTTC.

V is TRBV5-1 and J is TRBJ2-1; TRBD1 might be the D (6 bases). V shed 4 bases and J shed 8 bases, with 22 bases lying between them. The CDR3 loop spans 16 amino acids. CDR1 and CDR2 (germline): SGHRS, YFSETQ. The CDR3 spells CASSRGGRGERYEQFF. The CDR3 DNA reads as TGCGCCAGCAGCCGAGGCGGCAGGGGAGAACGTTATGAGCAGTTCTTC.

This clone was counted once. The chain recombines TRBV12-3 or TRBV12-4 with TRBJ1-6, with D unclear. V lost 4 bases, J lost 8 bases, and 9 bases lay in between. The CDR3 contains 13 residues. For the CDR3, the DNA is TGTGCCAGCAGTTCTGTCGTTGATTCACCCCTCCACTTT. Protein product: CASSSVVDSPLHF.

The V call is TRBV10-1, the J call TRBJ2-3; a possible D gene is TRBD2 (5 bases). CDR3 size: 14 residues. Germline V CDR1 and CDR2: WNHNN, SYGVQD (reference sequence). V gave up 0 bases and J gave up 3 bases, with 7 bases separating them. This CDR3 is CASSESGLTDTQYF. In DNA form, the CDR3 reads TGCGCCAGCAGTGAGTCAGGACTTACAGATACGCAGTATTTT.